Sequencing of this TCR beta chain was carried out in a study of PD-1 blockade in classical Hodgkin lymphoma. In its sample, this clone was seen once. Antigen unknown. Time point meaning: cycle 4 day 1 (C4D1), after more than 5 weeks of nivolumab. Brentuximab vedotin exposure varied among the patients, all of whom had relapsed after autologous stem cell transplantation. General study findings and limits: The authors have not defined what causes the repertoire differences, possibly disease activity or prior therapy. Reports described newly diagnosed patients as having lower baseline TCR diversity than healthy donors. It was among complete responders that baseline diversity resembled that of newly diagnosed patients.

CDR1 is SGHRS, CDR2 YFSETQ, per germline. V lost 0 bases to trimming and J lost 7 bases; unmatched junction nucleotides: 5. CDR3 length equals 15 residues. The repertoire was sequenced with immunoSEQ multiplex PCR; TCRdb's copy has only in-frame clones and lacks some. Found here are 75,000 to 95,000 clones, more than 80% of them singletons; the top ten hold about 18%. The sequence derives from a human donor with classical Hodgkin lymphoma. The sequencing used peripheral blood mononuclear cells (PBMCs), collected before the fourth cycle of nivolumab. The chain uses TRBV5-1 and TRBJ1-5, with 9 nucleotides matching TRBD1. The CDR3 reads CASSLDGTGGQPQHF. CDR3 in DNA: TGCGCCAGCAGCTTGGATGGTACAGGGGGCCAGCCCCAGCATTTT.